This T cell receptor beta chain came from a study of cytomegalovirus exposure and HLA in healthy donors. Whole-study findings and limits: In vitro testing confirmed a few CMV-associated chains as specific for CMV antigens. An analysis done earlier found most TCR beta V segments productive about 87% or about 30% of the time.

Vbeta (60) and Jbeta (13) primers were used in the PCR. Only in-frame clones appear in the TCRdb table, and some are missing; sequencing was by immunoSEQ multiplex PCR. The data hold almost 80,000 clones, with 67% observed a single time. V lost 3 bases, J lost 5 bases, and 11 bases lay in between. The germline CDR1 and CDR2 sequences are SGDLS and YYNGEE. The CDR3 sequence is 13 residues long. A word on this clone: No antigen is known for it.

The clonotype originates from a woman in her forties or fifties in good health and CMV-seropositive. V is TRBV9 and J is TRBJ1-1; the D is unclear. The sequencing input was PBMCs. The CDR3 sequence: CASSATSPTEAFF. CDR3 DNA: TGTGCCAGCAGCGCCACTTCTCCAACTGAAGCTTTCTTT.